A single sample gave rise to the 15 T cell receptor beta chains below, sequenced in a study of blood T cell repertoires in COVID-19. Some clones are missing from TCRdb's copy, which holds only in-frame ones; the method was immunoSEQ multiplex PCR. The sample lists roughly 200,000 clones, approximately 80% occurring once. Sequencing used peripheral blood. Receptors were obtained from a woman aged 40 to 50 with COVID-19, enrolled during active disease.

The rearrangement links TRBV10-1 to TRBJ1-5, with no clear D. Germline V gene data show CDR1 as WNHNN and CDR2 as SYGVQD (reference sequence). This CDR3 contains 13 residues. Trimming took 3 bases from V and 6 from J, leaving 9 bases between them. The CDR3: CASSEGRAQPQHF. CDR3 in DNA: TGCGCCAGCAGTGAAGGGAGGGCTCAGCCCCAGCATTTT.

The chain employs TRBV9 and TRBJ1-6; D is uncertain. V lost 0 bases and J lost 8, with 6 bases in between. There are 13 residues in the CDR3. The V gene's germline CDR1 is SGDLS and CDR2 YYNGEE. CDR3 sequence reads: CASSVETDSPLHF. CDR3 nucleotide sequence: TGTGCCAGCAGCGTAGAAACGGATTCACCCCTCCACTTT.

This sequence joins TRBV18 and TRBJ1-2; 8 nucleotides match TRBD1. CDR1 KGHSH and CDR2 LQKENI come from the germline V gene. V shed 2 bases and J 3 bases; nucleotides not matched to a gene: 11. The length of the CDR3 is 17 residues. The CDR3 nucleotides read TGTGCCAGCTCACCAGAGGCAGGGGGCGCGGGGTACTATGGCTACACCTTC. It translates to CASSPEAGGAGYYGYTF.

The CDR3 reads CASSHAEGTGSGYTF. CDR3 DNA: TGTGCCAGCAGCCATGCAGAAGGGACAGGGAGTGGCTACACCTTC. The chain joins TRBV3-1 (or the pseudogene TRBV3-2) to TRBJ1-2; 9 positions match TRBD1. V shed 3 bases and J 7 bases; nucleotides not matched to a gene: 9. The CDR3 is 15 residues long. Germline lookup yields CDR1 LGHDT and CDR2 YNNKEL (reference sequence).

V gene TRBV9 combines with J gene TRBJ2-2; D might be TRBD1 (5 bases). V was pared by 6 bases and J by 2 bases, with 8 bases between. The CDR3 loop spans 13 amino acids. CDR1 and CDR2 from the germline V gene are SGDLS and YYNGEE. The CDR3 is CASTGHNTGELFF. The CDR3, as DNA: TGTGCCAGCACCGGACACAACACCGGGGAGCTGTTTTTT. The whole variable domain, remainder taken from reference TRBV9 and TRBJ2-2, is DSGVTQTPKHLITATGQRVTLRCSPRSGDLSVYWYQQSLDQGLQFLIQYYNGEERAKGNILERFSAQQFPDLHSELNLSSLELGDSALYFCASTGHNTGELFFGEGSRLTVL.

The rearrangement joins TRBV28 to TRBJ1-1; D may be TRBD1 (5 bases). V dropped 3 bases and J dropped 4 bases, with 15 bases sitting between them. This CDR3 is 15 amino acids long. Germline lookup yields CDR1 MDHEN and CDR2 SYDVKM. The CDR3 DNA reads TGTGCCAGCAGTTTTGAGGCGGGGCGCGGCACTGAAGCTTTCTTT. Translating it yields CASSFEAGRGTEAFF.

The chain is built from TRBV19 and TRBJ2-3, with D unresolved. In germline, CDR1 is LNHDA, CDR2 SQIVND (reference sequence). V gave up 7 bases and J gave up 0 bases, with 14 bases separating them. The CDR3 spans 15 residues. The CDR3 sequence is CASTPHGLSTDTQYF. CDR3 in DNA: TGTGCCAGTACCCCTCATGGGCTCAGCACAGATACGCAGTATTTT.

J is TRBJ2-1 and V is TRBV19; tentative D call: TRBD2 (6 bases). The germline V and J ends were trimmed by 5 bases and 7 bases, with 15 bases remaining between them. Germline CDR1 reads LNHDA; CDR2 reads SQIVND (reference sequence). The CDR3 is made up of 14 amino acids. The CDR3 region has the DNA TGTGCCAGTAGTGGACAACTAGCTGCAAATGAGCAGTTCTTC. Translating gives CASSGQLAANEQFF.

In DNA form, the CDR3 reads TGTGCCAGCAGCAACGTCCTTTCAGATACGCAGTATTTT. Protein: CASSNVLSDTQYF. This chain links TRBV21-1 with TRBJ2-3; the table names TRBD2, a call not compared with the DNA. TRBV21-1 is termed a pseudogene. CDR3 length: 13 amino acids.

This chain uses TRBV27 with TRBJ2-7; 9 bases line up with TRBD1. Unmatched junction bases numbered 13, after V lost 6 bases and J lost 7 bases. The CDR3 is made up of 15 amino acids. CDR1 is MNHEY and CDR2 is SMNVEV in the germline V gene (reference sequence). This chain's CDR3 is CASSYRDRASGEQYF. The CDR3 coding sequence is TGTGCCAGCAGCTACCGGGACAGGGCCTCAGGGGAGCAGTACTTC.

On this clone itself: An end of the junction differs from the germline gene, which may be a read error. V usage is TRBV19 and J usage is TRBJ2-2; perhaps TRBD2 as D (7 bases). The V gene's germline CDR1 is LNHDA and CDR2 SQIVND (reference sequence). There are 16 residues in the CDR3. In nucleotides, the CDR3 is TGTGCCAGTAGTATGTTCCGGGGGGCGAAAACCGGGGAGCTGTTTTTT. This translates into CASSMFRGAKTGELFF.

This chain joins TRBV6-2 or TRBV6-3 and TRBJ2-7, with D perhaps matching TRBD1 (6 bases). Germline V gene lookup returns CDR1 MNHEY and CDR2 SVGEGT. V dropped 3 bases and J dropped 0 bases, with 9 bases sitting between them. The CDR3 contains 14 residues. CDR3 region: CASSYGDTSYEQYF. CDR3 in DNA: TGTGCCAGCAGTTATGGGGACACCTCCTACGAGCAGTACTTC.

This chain joins TRBV5-6 and TRBJ1-5; D unresolved. V lost 4 bases to trimming and J lost 4 bases, with 9 bases between them. This CDR3 is 13 amino acids long. The V gene's germline CDR1 is SGHDT and CDR2 YYEEEE. The CDR3 loop is CASSQTFNQPQHF. The DNA of the CDR3 is TGTGCCAGCAGCCAGACTTTTAATCAGCCCCAGCATTTT.

The sample holds one count of this clone. This sequence joins TRBV29-1 and TRBJ2-7; a possible D gene is TRBD2 (6 bases). The CDR3 sequence is 12 residues long. Germline V gene sequence: CDR1 SQVTM, CDR2 ANQGSEA. Trimming shortened V by 6 bases and J by 6 bases, and 15 bases separated the two germline ends. The CDR3 DNA reads as TGCAGCGTCGGGGACTCTCGGGCCGAGCAGTACTTC. Protein product: CSVGDSRAEQYF.

The chain joins TRBV4-1 to TRBJ2-3; 10 nucleotides align to TRBD2. The length of the CDR3 is 16 residues. Germline values: CDR1 MGHRA, CDR2 YSYEKL. V lost 5 bases, J lost 6 bases, and 11 bases stayed unmatched. CDR3 protein: CASSSLLAGPWDTQYF. The CDR3 bases are TGCGCCAGCAGCTCTCTACTAGCGGGACCCTGGGATACGCAGTATTTT.